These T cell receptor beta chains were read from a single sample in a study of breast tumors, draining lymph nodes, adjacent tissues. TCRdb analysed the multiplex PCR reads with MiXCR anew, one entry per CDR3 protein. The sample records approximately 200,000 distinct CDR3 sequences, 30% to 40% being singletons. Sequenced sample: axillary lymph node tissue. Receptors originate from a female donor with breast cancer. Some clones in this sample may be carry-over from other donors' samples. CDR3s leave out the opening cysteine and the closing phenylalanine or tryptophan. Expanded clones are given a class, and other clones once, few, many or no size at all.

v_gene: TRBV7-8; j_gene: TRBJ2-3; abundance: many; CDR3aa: ASSYRTPYRELSTDTQY
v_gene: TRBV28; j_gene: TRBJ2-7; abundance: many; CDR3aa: ASSRGPLYEQY
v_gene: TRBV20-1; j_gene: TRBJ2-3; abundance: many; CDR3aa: SATPGTIGLHDTQY
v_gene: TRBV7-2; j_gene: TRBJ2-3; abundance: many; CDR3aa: ASSAMGDPTDTQY
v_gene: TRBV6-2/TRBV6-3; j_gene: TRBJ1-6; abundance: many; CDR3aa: ASTALASRPPLH
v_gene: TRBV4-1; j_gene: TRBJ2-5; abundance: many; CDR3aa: ASSQRVSEEETQY
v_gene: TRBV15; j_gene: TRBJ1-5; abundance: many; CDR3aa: ATSRGGRSNQPQH
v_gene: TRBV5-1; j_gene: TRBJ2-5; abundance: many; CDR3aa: ASSLGASQETQY
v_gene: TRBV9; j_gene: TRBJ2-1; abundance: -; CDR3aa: ASSVRTALYNEQF
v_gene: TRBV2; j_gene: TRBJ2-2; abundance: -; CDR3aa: ASNERGDGLGELF
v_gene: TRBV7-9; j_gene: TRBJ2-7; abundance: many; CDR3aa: ASSSRDSPYEQY
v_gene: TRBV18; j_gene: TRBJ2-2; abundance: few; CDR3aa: ASSPGTGGGTGELF
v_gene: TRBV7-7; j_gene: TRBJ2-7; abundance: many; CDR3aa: ASSQTVPYEQY
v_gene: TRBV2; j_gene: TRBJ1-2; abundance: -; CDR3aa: ASSEDPGGYT
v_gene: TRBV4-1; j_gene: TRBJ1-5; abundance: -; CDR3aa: ASSPGPNSNQPQH
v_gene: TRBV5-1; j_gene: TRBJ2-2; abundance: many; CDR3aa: ASTWQAGNTGELF
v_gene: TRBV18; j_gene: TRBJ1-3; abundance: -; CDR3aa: ASSPGRGFSGNTIY
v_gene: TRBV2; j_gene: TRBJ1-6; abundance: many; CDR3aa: ASSEGATYNSPLH
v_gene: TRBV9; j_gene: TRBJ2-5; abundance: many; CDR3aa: ASSVVAGEETQY
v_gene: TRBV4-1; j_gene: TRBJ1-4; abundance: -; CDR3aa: ASSRAEVQPGKLF
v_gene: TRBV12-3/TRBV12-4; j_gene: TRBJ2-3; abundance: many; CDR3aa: ASSVDLYSTDTQY
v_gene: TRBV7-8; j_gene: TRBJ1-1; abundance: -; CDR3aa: ASSAQGARGAF
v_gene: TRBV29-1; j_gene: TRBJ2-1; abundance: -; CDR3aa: SLVRLTGAGNEQF
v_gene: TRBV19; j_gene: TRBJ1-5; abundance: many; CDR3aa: ASSMGQGGQPQH
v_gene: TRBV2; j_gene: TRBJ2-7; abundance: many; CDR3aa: ASSQTVSYEQY
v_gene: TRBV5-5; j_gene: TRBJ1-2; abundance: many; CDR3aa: ASSLESKTNYGYT
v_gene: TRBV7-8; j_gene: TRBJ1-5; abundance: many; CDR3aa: ASSLAGQVNQPQH
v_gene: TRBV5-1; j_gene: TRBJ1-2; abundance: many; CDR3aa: ASSLDGGNYGYT
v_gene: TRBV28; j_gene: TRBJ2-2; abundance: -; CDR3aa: ASERATGELF
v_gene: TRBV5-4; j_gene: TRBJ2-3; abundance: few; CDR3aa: ASSSGLAGFLSDTQY
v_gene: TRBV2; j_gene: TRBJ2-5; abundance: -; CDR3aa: ASSVEAGETQY
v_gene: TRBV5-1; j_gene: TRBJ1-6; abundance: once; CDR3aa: ASSLSTGLYNSPLH
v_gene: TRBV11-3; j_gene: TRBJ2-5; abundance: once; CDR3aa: ASSLGIQEQETQY
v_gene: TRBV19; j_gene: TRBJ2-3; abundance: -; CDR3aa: ASSNGLITDTQY
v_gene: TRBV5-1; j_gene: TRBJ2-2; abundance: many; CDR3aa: ASSLEGLVPTGELF
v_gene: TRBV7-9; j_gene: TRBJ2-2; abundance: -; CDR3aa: AGSPSGLAADTGELF
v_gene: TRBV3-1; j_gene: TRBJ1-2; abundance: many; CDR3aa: ASSRTGGYYGYT
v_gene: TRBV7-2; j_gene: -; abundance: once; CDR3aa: ASSLRAGGADTQH
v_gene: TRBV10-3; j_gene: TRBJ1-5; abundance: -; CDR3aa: VISESETVYQPQH
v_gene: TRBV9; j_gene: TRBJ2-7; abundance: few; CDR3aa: ASSLGSGEGFEPY
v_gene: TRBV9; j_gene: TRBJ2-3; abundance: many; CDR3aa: ASSVAPTSGSDTQY
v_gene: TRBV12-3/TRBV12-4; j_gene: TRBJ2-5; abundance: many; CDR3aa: ASSLAGVEETQY
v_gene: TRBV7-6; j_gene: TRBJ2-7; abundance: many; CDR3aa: ASSLDTGGAYEQY
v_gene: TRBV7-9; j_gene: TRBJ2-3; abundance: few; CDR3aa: ASSSSGGSIDTQY
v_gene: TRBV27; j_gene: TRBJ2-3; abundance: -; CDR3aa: ASSLSGGSRGDTQY
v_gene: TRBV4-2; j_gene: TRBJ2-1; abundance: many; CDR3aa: ASSQESGGASYNEQF
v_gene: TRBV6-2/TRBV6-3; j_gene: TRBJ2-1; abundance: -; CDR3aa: ASSPSPVAGGRNEQF
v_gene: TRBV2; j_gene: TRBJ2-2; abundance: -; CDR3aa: ASSEAGGRKGELF
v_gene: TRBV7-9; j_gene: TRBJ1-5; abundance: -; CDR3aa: ASSLWRNNQPQH
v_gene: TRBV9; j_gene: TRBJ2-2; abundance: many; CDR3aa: ASSAGGHGTGELF
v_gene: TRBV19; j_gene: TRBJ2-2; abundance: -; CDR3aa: ASSIRDRAHAGDLF